These 30 T cell receptor beta chains originate from one sample sequenced in a study of T-cell memory formation after mild COVID-19. Via MiXCR, TCRdb re-called the 5' RACE reads, giving one row per CDR3 protein. The repertoire consists of about 140,000 distinct CDR3 sequences, with about 23% occurring once and the leading ten covering around 24%. Source material: PBMCs or a T cell subset sorted from them (not recorded which). The source is an adult woman who had mild COVID-19 (a few samples of this study predate the infection). Cell type and time point are not known.

The chain uses TRBV30 and TRBJ1-1, with 10 bases matching TRBD1. This CDR3 contains 14 residues. Germline CDR1 GTSNPN, CDR2 SVGIG (reference sequence). V lost 1 base to trimming and J lost 4 bases; unmatched junction nucleotides: 3. The CDR3 nucleotides read TGTGCCTGGAGTGCCGGACAGGGGGGCACTGAAGCTTTCTTT. Amino acid sequence: CAWSAGQGGTEAFF.

The V and J genes are TRBV4-1 and TRBJ1-1; TRBD1 aligns across 10 bases. The CDR3 extends over 15 amino acids. Germline V lookup: CDR1 MGHRA, CDR2 YSYEKL. V trimming: 0 bases; J trimming: 5 bases; junction bases outside the gene matches: 3. The CDR3 loop is CASSQEDRGWTEAFF. CDR3 nucleotides: TGCGCCAGCAGCCAAGAGGACAGGGGGTGGACTGAAGCTTTCTTT.

This clonotype was detected only a few times. This chain links TRBV4-1 with TRBJ2-1; 14 bases agree with TRBD2. The V and J ends lost 3 bases and 6 bases, in that order; junction bases with no gene match: 10. The CDR3 length is 18 residues. Germline loops: CDR1 MGHRA, CDR2 YSYEKL. The CDR3 spells CASSQGTSGGMALNEQFF. Written as DNA, the CDR3 is TGCGCCAGCAGCCAGGGGACTAGCGGGGGCATGGCTCTCAATGAGCAGTTCTTC.

In this sample, this clonotype turned up a few times. The J gene is TRBJ2-3, the V gene TRBV7-6; D not certain. The CDR3 spans 13 residues. Germline values: CDR1 SGHVS, CDR2 FNYEAQ. V gave up 8 bases and J gave up 6 bases, with 15 bases separating them. CDR3 DNA: TGTGCCAGCGGAAGAGTGTCAGCGGATACGCAGTATTTT. Translating it yields CASGRVSADTQYF.

The rearrangement links TRBV6-4 to TRBJ2-1; D may be TRBD2 (6 bases). CDR3 length equals 15 residues. V was trimmed by 2 bases and J by 8 bases, leaving 16 bases between them. Germline values: CDR1 MRHNA, CDR2 SNTAGT. The CDR3 loop is CASSDRDGLFHEQFF. CDR3 bases: TGTGCCAGCAGTGACAGAGACGGACTATTTCATGAGCAGTTCTTC.

This clonotype occurred a few times. The V gene is TRBV6-2 or TRBV6-3, the J gene TRBJ1-1; the D is unclear. CDR3 length: 15 residues. Trimming left V 7 bases short and J 8 bases short, with 23 bases between. Germline CDR1 is MNHEY and CDR2 is SVGEGT. Here the CDR3 reads CASTSPIRYLPEAFF. CDR3 in DNA: TGTGCCAGCACCTCCCCCATACGGTACCTCCCGGAAGCTTTCTTT.

The chain links TRBV27 to TRBJ1-1; TRBD1 is a possible D gene (5 bases). This CDR3 is built from 13 residues. V lost 6 bases and J 4 bases, leaving 12 bases between the germline ends. Germline CDR1 MNHEY, CDR2 SMNVEV (reference sequence). The CDR3 loop reads CASSFGTVTEAFF. The CDR3 nucleotides read TGTGCCAGCAGCTTCGGGACGGTCACTGAAGCTTTCTTT.

This clonotype was recorded a few times. CDR3 in DNA: TGCGCCAGCAGCCGCCGACTAGCGGGGGGGACCGAGGAGCAGTACTTC. Protein sequence: CASSRRLAGGTEEQYF. V gene TRBV4-1 combines with J gene TRBJ2-7; 14 nucleotides agree with TRBD2. Trimming removed 4 bases from V and 7 bases from J; junction bases left unmatched: 9. Germline CDR1 MGHRA, CDR2 YSYEKL. The CDR3 has 16 amino acids.

This chain links TRBV30 with TRBJ2-7; D may be TRBD1 (5 bases). The germline gives CDR1 GTSNPN, CDR2 SVGIG (reference sequence). The CDR3 spans 13 residues. The germline V and J ends were trimmed by 6 bases and 2 bases, with 14 bases remaining between them. The CDR3 here is CACGRGEAYEQYF. The CDR3, as DNA: TGTGCCTGTGGTAGGGGTGAAGCCTACGAGCAGTACTTC.

This chain uses TRBV12-3 or TRBV12-4 with TRBJ2-3, with TRBD2 identical over 9 bases. This CDR3 is built from 15 residues. V was pared by 6 bases and J by 1 base, with 5 bases of the junction left unmatched. CDR3 nucleotide sequence: TGTGCCAGCAGGGGGCTAGCGGGACGCACAGATACGCAGTATTTT. Protein: CASRGLAGRTDTQYF.

There are a few counts of this clonotype. This sequence joins TRBV30 and TRBJ2-3, with D perhaps being TRBD1 or TRBD2 (5 bases each). This CDR3 has 15 residues. The V and J ends lost 0 bases and 4 bases respectively, with 14 bases between them. In germline, CDR1 is GTSNPN, CDR2 SVGIG (reference sequence). CDR3 nucleotide sequence: TGTGCCTGGAGTGTCGGGGCGAACCGGGCAGATACGCAGTATTTT. It specifies CAWSVGANRADTQYF.

This chain links TRBV9 with TRBJ2-7; 10 nucleotides match TRBD1. Germline assignment: CDR1 SGDLS and CDR2 YYNGEE. The CDR3 consists of 16 residues. J lost 3 bases, V lost 4 bases, and 10 bases had no gene match. The CDR3 sequence is CASSQGSGTGDYEQYF. CDR3 sequence (DNA): TGTGCCAGCAGCCAAGGCTCGGGGACAGGGGACTACGAGCAGTACTTC.

The chain has TRBV18 and TRBJ1-4; D gene ambiguous. CDR1 KGHSH and CDR2 LQKENI come from the germline V gene. V shed 3 bases and J shed 4 bases, with 9 bases lying between them. There are 14 residues in the CDR3. The DNA for the CDR3 is TGTGCCAGCTCACCCGACGGCTATAATGAAAAACTGTTTTTT. Translation gives CASSPDGYNEKLFF. Drawing the rest from reference TRBV18 and TRBJ1-4, the complete variable domain is NAGVMQNPRHLVRRRGQEARLRCSPMKGHSHVYWYRQLPEEGLKFMVYLQKENIIDESGMPKERFSAEFPKEGPSILRIQQVVRGDSAAYFCASSPDGYNEKLFFGSGTQLSVL.

The gene calls are TRBV7-9 and TRBJ1-1; D remains ambiguous. The ends were cut back, 3 bases at V and 8 bases at J, with 7 bases in the middle. The CDR3 runs to 11 residues. CDR1 and CDR2 (germline): SEHNR, FQNEAQ (reference sequence). This CDR3 is CASSLVQEAFF. CDR3 DNA sequence: TGTGCCAGCAGCTTGGTGCAGGAAGCTTTCTTT.

In its sample, this clonotype was seen a few times. The rearrangement uses TRBV2 and TRBJ2-1, with D uncertain. Trimming shortened V by 7 bases and J by 4 bases, and 14 bases separated the two germline ends. Germline loops: CDR1 SNHLY, CDR2 FYNNEI. The CDR3 length is 14 residues. CDR3 protein: CASTGPGPYNEQFF. As DNA, the CDR3 is TGTGCCAGCACCGGACCCGGACCATACAATGAGCAGTTCTTC.

The rearrangement uses TRBV5-1 and TRBJ1-4; 10 bases align to TRBD1. V lost 2 bases and J lost 5; bases outside the gene matches: 6. CDR3 length: 16 amino acids. CDR1 and CDR2 from the germline V gene are SGHRS and YFSETQ. In DNA, the CDR3 is TGCGCCAGCAGCTTAAACGACAGGGGGCGAAATGAAAAACTGTTTTTT. Translation gives CASSLNDRGRNEKLFF.

This clonotype was recorded a few times. The chain links TRBV12-3 or TRBV12-4 to TRBJ1-2; D gene ambiguous. The V end lost 8 bases, the J end lost 6 bases, and 13 bases lay between the germline ends. There are 12 residues in the CDR3. CDR3 coding DNA: TGTGCCAGCGGTCCATTCGAGAATGGCTACACCTTC. Translating it yields CASGPFENGYTF.

The chain is built from TRBV20-1 and TRBJ2-7, with D possibly called TRBD1 or TRBD2 (5 bases each). The CDR3 runs to 14 residues. V was trimmed by 1 base and J by 3 bases, leaving 13 bases between them. The germline CDR1 and CDR2 sequences are DFQATT and SNEGSKA (reference sequence). The CDR3 sequence is CSARGQGVSYEQYF. The CDR3, as DNA: TGCAGTGCTAGAGGTCAGGGAGTTAGCTACGAGCAGTACTTC.

This chain uses TRBV20-1 with TRBJ2-7, with 8 bases fitting TRBD2. Unmatched junction bases numbered 7, after V lost 0 bases and J lost 3 bases. The CDR3 runs to 15 residues. Germline CDR1 DFQATT, CDR2 SNEGSKA (reference sequence). The CDR3 region is CSARDRAGAYYEQYF. CDR3 sequence (DNA): TGCAGTGCTAGAGATCGAGCGGGGGCTTACTACGAGCAGTACTTC.

This clonotype was counted between two and nine times. The rearrangement uses TRBV13 and TRBJ2-7; 9 bases match TRBD2. The CDR3 is 14 residues long. The germline V gene has CDR1 PRHDT and CDR2 FYEKMQ (reference sequence). V trimming: 4 bases; J trimming: 7 bases; junction bases outside the gene matches: 8. CDR3 amino acids: CASSSGSGSVEQYF. The CDR3 DNA reads TGTGCCAGCAGCTCGGGTAGCGGGAGCGTTGAGCAGTACTTC.

The chain is built from TRBV27 and TRBJ1-6; 8 bases line up with TRBD1. The germline gives CDR1 MNHEY, CDR2 SMNVEV (reference sequence). The ends lost 4 bases at V and 12 bases at J; junction bases unmatched: 11. This CDR3 comprises 15 residues. The CDR3 loop is CASSSDRDPGGPLHF. Written as DNA, the CDR3 is TGTGCCAGCAGTTCGGACAGGGACCCTGGGGGACCCCTCCACTTT.

This clonotype came up a few times. J is TRBJ2-1 and V is TRBV5-1; 9 bases align to TRBD2. Germline V gene data show CDR1 as SGHRS and CDR2 as YFSETQ. V was pared by 0 bases and J by 0 bases, with 4 bases of the junction left unmatched. The CDR3 is 17 amino acids. The CDR3 sequence is CASSLGVAGVSYNEQFF. For the CDR3, the DNA is TGCGCCAGCAGCTTGGGTGTAGCGGGAGTCTCCTACAATGAGCAGTTCTTC.

V and J are TRBV7-8 and TRBJ2-3; 9 bases map to TRBD2. The CDR3 is made up of 16 amino acids. Germline CDR1 reads SGHVS; CDR2 reads FQNEAQ. V lost 4 bases, J lost 3 bases, and 8 bases stayed unmatched. The CDR3 DNA reads TGTGCCAGCAGCTCCCGGCTAGCGGGAAGGACAGATACGCAGTATTTT. Translation: CASSSRLAGRTDTQYF.

The J gene is TRBJ1-1, the V gene TRBV11-2; the D gene is possibly TRBD1 (6 bases). This CDR3 has 16 amino acids. Germline lookup yields CDR1 SGHAT and CDR2 FQNNGV. Trimming took 0 bases from V and 0 from J, leaving 11 bases between them. The CDR3 region has the DNA TGTGCCAGCAGCTTAGAAGTTACAGGGCTGAACACTGAAGCTTTCTTT. It is translated as CASSLEVTGLNTEAFF.

The genes are TRBV27 and TRBJ2-7; D could derive from TRBD1 or TRBD2 (5 bases each). The CDR3 is 14 amino acids. V lost 5 bases, J lost 4 bases, and 15 bases lay in between. Germline CDR1 is MNHEY and CDR2 is SMNVEV (reference sequence). CDR3 in DNA: TGTGCCAGCAGTCAGGGTCTAGCCGGGTACGAGCAGTACTTC. Amino acids: CASSQGLAGYEQYF.

In its sample, this clonotype was seen a few times. This chain connects TRBV6-5 to TRBJ1-2; D is perhaps TRBD1 (5 bases). CDR3 length equals 16 residues. Trimming left V 2 bases short and J 3 bases short, with 16 bases between. CDR1 and CDR2 from the germline V gene are MNHEY and SVGAGI. The CDR3, as DNA: TGTGCCAGCAGTTACGACTGGCAGTCCAGGGACTATGGCTACACCTTC. It codes for CASSYDWQSRDYGYTF.

The table lists this clonotype with a few counts. This sequence joins TRBV29-1 and TRBJ2-2; D call uncertain. Germline-derived CDR1 and CDR2 are SQVTM and ANQGSEA. The ends were cut back, 5 bases at V and 1 base at J, with 8 bases in the middle. This CDR3 region has 13 residues. The CDR3 region is CSVFGQNTGELFF. The CDR3 DNA follows: TGCAGCGTTTTCGGGCAGAACACCGGGGAGCTGTTTTTT.

This clonotype came up many times. The chain uses TRBV6-5 and TRBJ2-1, with TRBD2 matching over 11 bases. Germline V gene data show CDR1 as MNHEY and CDR2 as SVGAGI. Unmatched junction bases numbered 4, after V lost 0 bases and J lost 6 bases. The CDR3 extends over 16 amino acids. CDR3 in amino acids: CASSYSGLAGGNEQFF. CDR3 DNA: TGTGCCAGCAGTTACTCCGGGCTAGCGGGAGGCAATGAGCAGTTCTTC.

The J gene is TRBJ2-7, the V gene TRBV11-1, with TRBD2 as a possible D gene (6 bases). Trimming left V 0 bases short and J 0 bases short, with 12 bases between. The CDR3 runs 16 residues. Germline CDR1 and CDR2: SGHAT and FQDESV (reference sequence). CDR3 sequence (DNA): TGTGCCAGCAGCTTAGCGGAGCGGGCTAGCTCCTACGAGCAGTACTTC. Translation: CASSLAERASSYEQYF.

This rearrangement joins TRBV13 to TRBJ2-3, with 10 bases that match TRBD2. The length of the CDR3 is 17 residues. The junction had 10 bases not matched to a gene; V was cut back by 4 bases and J by 3 bases. Germline V gene lookup returns CDR1 PRHDT and CDR2 FYEKMQ (reference sequence). The CDR3 sequence: CASSSLEAGGPTDTQYF. CDR3 coding DNA: TGTGCCAGCAGCTCCCTTGAAGCGGGGGGGCCGACAGATACGCAGTATTTT.